This is a list of T cell receptor beta chains from one sample in a study of CD8 T cell repertoires and HIV-1 epitope variants. Clones were read by immunoSEQ multiplex PCR, and TCRdb kept only the in-frame ones, dropping some. There are approximately 5,000 clones in the sample; roughly 70% occur only once, and approximately 42% lies in the top ten. Antigens of these TCRs are unknown. Sequenced material: cultured CD8+ T cells derived from PBMCs. These receptors came from a male donor with HIV. CDR3s include the opening cysteine and the closing phenylalanine or tryptophan. D genes are given only for firm matches. Clone size is stated in some rows and not others, as once, few, many or a class when expanded.

abundance | j_gene | d_gene | v_gene | CDR3aa | CDR3nt
NA | TRBJ1-4 | TRBD1 | TRBV28 | CASSPGQEKREKLFF | TGTGCCAGCAGTCCGGGACAGGAAAAACGGGAAAAACTGTTTTTT
few | TRBJ2-1 | NA | TRBV29-1 | CSVVHRDGNEQFF | TGCAGCGTTGTCCACAGGGACGGCAATGAGCAGTTCTTC
NA | TRBJ1-1 | TRBD1 | TRBV19 | CASIHTGGIPEAFF | TGTGCCAGTATTCACACAGGGGGCATCCCTGAAGCTTTCTTT
NA | TRBJ2-7 | TRBD2 | TRBV28 | CASTPAGGGPYEQYF | TGTGCCAGCACGCCTGCCGGGGGGGGGCCCTACGAGCAGTACTTC
NA | TRBJ2-5 | NA | TRBV19 | CASSIGGGRETQYF | TGTGCCAGTAGTATAGGTGGGGGTAGAGAGACCCAGTACTTC
NA | TRBJ2-1 | TRBD2 | TRBV5-6 | CASSLAGSYNEQFF | TGTGCCAGCAGCCTAGCGGGTTCCTACAATGAGCAGTTCTTC
NA | TRBJ2-3 | TRBD2 | TRBV19 | CASSTGTSGADTQYF | TGTGCCAGTAGTACAGGGACTAGCGGCGCAGATACGCAGTATTTT
NA | TRBJ1-4 | NA | TRBV28 | CASSIDALATNEKLFF | TGTGCCAGCAGTATTGACGCCCTAGCAACTAATGAAAAACTGTTTTTT
once | TRBJ2-3 | TRBD2 | TRBV5-4 | CASSPLAGGGTDTQYF | TGTGCCAGCAGCCCACTAGCGGGGGGGGGCACAGATACGCAGTATTTT
NA | TRBJ1-5 | NA | TRBV19 | CASSIVQGNQPQHF | TGTGCCAGTAGTATAGTGCAGGGCAATCAGCCCCAGCATTTT
NA | TRBJ2-3 | TRBD2 | TRBV11-2 | CASSLVATSGIPDTQYF | TGTGCCAGCAGCTTAGTCGCGACTAGCGGGATCCCAGATACGCAGTATTTT
NA | TRBJ1-2 | NA | TRBV6-6 | CASSYGGGANYGYTF | TGTGCCAGCAGTTACGGTGGGGGCGCGAACTATGGCTACACCTTC
NA | TRBJ1-5 | NA | TRBV19 | CASSILFGRDGNQPQHF | TGTGCCAGTAGTATTCTCTTTGGTAGGGATGGCAATCAGCCCCAGCATTTT
NA | TRBJ2-5 | NA | TRBV4-1 | CASSQETGPPWTQYF | TGCGCCAGCAGCCAAGAAACAGGGCCCCCATGGACCCAGTACTTC
NA | TRBJ1-3 | NA | TRBV27 | CASSPYSSGRPGNTIYF | TGTGCCAGCAGTCCATATTCCTCAGGTAGACCTGGAAACACCATATATTTT
few | TRBJ1-1 | NA | TRBV19 | CASSISLSGAFF | TGTGCCAGTAGTATTTCCTTGTCCGGAGCTTTCTTT
NA | TRBJ1-1 | NA | TRBV27 | CASSLSGVATEAFF | TGTGCCAGCAGTTTATCCGGTGTCGCCACTGAAGCTTTCTTT
NA | TRBJ1-1 | TRBD1 | TRBV19 | CASSIVTTGMNTEAFF | TGTGCCAGTAGTATAGTTACGACAGGGATGAACACTGAAGCTTTCTTT
NA | TRBJ2-5 | TRBD1 | TRBV5-5 | CASSLEQGSETQYF | TGTGCCAGCAGCTTGGAACAGGGGTCAGAGACCCAGTACTTC
NA | TRBJ2-7 | TRBD1 | TRBV5-6 | CASSLGDSDSYEQYF | TGTGCCAGCAGCTTGGGGGACAGTGACTCCTACGAGCAGTACTTC
NA | TRBJ1-1 | NA | TRBV4-1 | CASSLGGNTEAFF | TGCGCCAGCAGCCTTGGAGGGAACACTGAAGCTTTCTTT
few | TRBJ2-7 | NA | TRBV19 | CASSIATGDKYEQYF | TGTGCCAGTAGTATAGCCACGGGGGACAAGTACGAGCAGTACTTC
NA | TRBJ1-1 | TRBD1 | TRBV9 | CASSVGTGSLEAFF | TGTGCCAGCAGCGTAGGGACAGGGAGCCTTGAAGCTTTCTTT
NA | TRBJ1-2 | TRBD1 | TRBV7-9 | CASSPDREGDGYTF | TGTGCCAGCAGCCCGGACAGGGAGGGGGATGGCTACACCTTC
NA | TRBJ2-7 | NA | TRBV27 | CASSAYEQYF | TGTGCCAGCAGTGCCTACGAGCAGTACTTC
NA | TRBJ2-1 | NA | TRBV9 | CASSVEKAGTNEQFF | TGTGCCAGCAGCGTAGAGAAAGCGGGTACCAATGAGCAGTTCTTC
NA | TRBJ2-5 | TRBD2 | TRBV29-1 | CSVHSSGGQETQYF | TGCAGCGTTCACTCTAGCGGGGGGCAAGAGACCCAGTACTTC
NA | TRBJ1-2 | NA | TRBV10-3 | CAIGGAWDGYGYTF | TGTGCCATCGGGGGAGCTTGGGACGGCTATGGCTACACCTTC
few | TRBJ1-1 | NA | TRBV9 | CASSGEGGMNTEAFF | TGTGCCAGCAGCGGGGAAGGAGGTATGAACACTGAAGCTTTCTTT
once | TRBJ2-4 | TRBD2 | TRBV9 | CASSVGGGAGNIQYF | TGTGCCAGCAGCGTAGGCGGGGGGGCCGGAAACATTCAGTACTTC
NA | TRBJ2-7 | TRBD1 | TRBV28 | CASSRDRVNEQYF | TGTGCCAGCAGCCGGGACAGGGTAAACGAGCAGTACTTC
NA | TRBJ2-7 | NA | TRBV28 | CASSSIGDQGYEQYF | TGTGCCAGCAGTTCTATTGGGGACCAAGGCTACGAGCAGTACTTC
NA | TRBJ2-2 | TRBD1 | TRBV28 | CASSLHQGATGELFF | TGTGCCAGCAGTTTACATCAGGGGGCGACCGGGGAGCTGTTTTTT
NA | TRBJ2-5 | NA | TRBV5-4 | CASSPSWVSQETQYF | TGTGCCAGCAGCCCGTCATGGGTGTCCCAAGAGACCCAGTACTTC
few | TRBJ1-1 | TRBD1 | TRBV5-1 | CASSSGTGDVAFF | TGCGCCAGCAGCTCCGGGACAGGGGATGTAGCTTTCTTT
NA | TRBJ2-2 | NA | TRBV13 | CASSLGGARSGELFF | TGTGCCAGCAGCTTAGGGGGGGCGCGGTCCGGGGAGCTGTTTTTT
once | TRBJ1-5 | NA | TRBV7-8 | CASSLLREARNQPQHF | TGTGCCAGCAGCTTACTCAGGGAGGCGAGGAATCAGCCCCAGCATTTT
NA | TRBJ1-4 | NA | TRBV29-1 | CSVEDYAGGEKLFF | TGCAGCGTTGAAGATTATGCTGGGGGTGAAAAACTGTTTTTT
NA | TRBJ1-1 | NA | TRBV15 | CATSRDWNTEAFF | TGTGCCACCAGCAGAGATTGGAACACTGAAGCTTTCTTT
few | TRBJ2-7 | TRBD2 | TRBV27 | CASSPISTSGSSYEQYF | TGTGCCAGCAGCCCCATCTCTACTAGCGGGAGCTCCTACGAGCAGTACTTC
NA | TRBJ2-1 | TRBD2 | TRBV7-6 | CASSFFRREDNNEQFF | TGTGCCAGCAGCTTCTTCAGGCGGGAGGACAACAATGAGCAGTTCTTC
NA | TRBJ2-3 | NA | TRBV28 | CASSGGLRGTDTQYF | TGTGCCAGCAGTGGAGGACTCCGGGGCACAGATACGCAGTATTTT
NA | TRBJ1-1 | NA | TRBV28 | CASSFPGDTEAFF | TGTGCCAGCTCCTTTCCTGGTGACACTGAAGCTTTCTTT
NA | TRBJ1-1 | NA | TRBV28 | CASSLSRGTEAFF | TGTGCCAGCAGTTTGAGCAGGGGAACTGAAGCTTTCTTT
NA | TRBJ2-6 | NA | TRBV9 | CASSAGGAGANVLTF | TGTGCCAGCAGCGCCGGAGGGGCTGGGGCCAACGTCCTGACTTTC
NA | TRBJ2-7 | TRBD1 | TRBV6-5 | CASTQDDRGYEQYF | TGTGCCAGCACCCAGGATGACAGGGGTTACGAGCAGTACTTC
NA | TRBJ1-1 | TRBD1 | TRBV9 | CASSAADRVNTEAFF | TGTGCCAGCAGCGCCGCCGACAGGGTGAACACTGAAGCTTTCTTT
once | TRBJ2-1 | NA | TRBV2 | CASSEVGYSAEQFF | TGTGCCAGCAGTGAGGTCGGCTATAGCGCTGAGCAGTTCTTC
once | TRBJ2-7 | TRBD2 | TRBV18 | CASSRGTSGGAYEQYF | TGTGCCAGCTCTCGTGGGACTAGCGGGGGGGCCTACGAGCAGTACTTC
NA | TRBJ2-1 | NA | TRBV14 | CASSPARYNEQFF | TGTGCCAGCAGCCCGGCCAGGTACAATGAGCAGTTCTTC
NA | TRBJ2-1 | TRBD2 | TRBV9 | CASSVPLGASGGPSSYNEQFF | TGTGCCAGCAGCGTACCTTTAGGGGCTAGCGGGGGGCCGAGCTCCTACAATGAGCAGTTCTTC
NA | TRBJ1-3 | TRBD1 | TRBV9 | CASSVATGVADTIYF | TGTGCCAGCAGCGTAGCTACAGGGGTGGCTGACACCATATATTTT
once | TRBJ2-7 | TRBD1 | TRBV6-6 | CASSYLLRDRGFEQYF | TGTGCCAGCAGTTACCTACTCCGGGACAGGGGTTTCGAGCAGTACTTC
few | TRBJ1-1 | NA | TRBV15 | CATSRDRGENTEAFF | TGTGCCACCAGCAGAGATCGGGGCGAGAACACTGAAGCTTTCTTT